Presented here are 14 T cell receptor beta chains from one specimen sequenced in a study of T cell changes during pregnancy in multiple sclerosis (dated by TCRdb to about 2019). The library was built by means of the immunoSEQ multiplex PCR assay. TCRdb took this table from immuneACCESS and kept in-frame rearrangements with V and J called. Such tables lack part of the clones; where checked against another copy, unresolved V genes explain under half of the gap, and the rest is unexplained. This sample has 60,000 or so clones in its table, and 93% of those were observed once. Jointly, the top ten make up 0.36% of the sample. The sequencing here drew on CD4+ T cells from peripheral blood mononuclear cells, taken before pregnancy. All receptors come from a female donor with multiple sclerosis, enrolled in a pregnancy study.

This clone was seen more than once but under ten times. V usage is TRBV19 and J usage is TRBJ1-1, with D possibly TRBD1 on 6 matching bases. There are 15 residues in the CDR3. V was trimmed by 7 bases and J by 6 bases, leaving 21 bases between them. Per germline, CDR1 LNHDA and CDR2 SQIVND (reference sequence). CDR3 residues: CASTPHRGARAEAFF. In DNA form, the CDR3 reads TGTGCCAGTACCCCCCACCGGGGGGCGAGGGCTGAAGCTTTCTTT.

CDR3 nucleotides: TGTGCCAGCAGCGTAGTTAGCGGAGGGAGAGGTGAGCAGTTCTTC. Amino acid sequence: CASSVVSGGRGEQFF. V usage is TRBV9 and J usage is TRBJ2-1; tentatively, D is TRBD2 (6 bases). CDR1 SGDLS and CDR2 YYNGEE come from the germline V gene. Trimming took 0 bases from V and 9 from J, leaving 16 bases between them. The CDR3 consists of 15 residues.

The CDR3 loop reads CASSSIRGVTYEQYF. The DNA of the CDR3 is TGTGCCAGCAGTTCGATCAGGGGCGTTACTTACGAGCAGTACTTC. The chain is built from TRBV27 and TRBJ2-7; D might be TRBD1 (6 bases). Germline loops: CDR1 MNHEY, CDR2 SMNVEV (reference sequence). The V gene lost 4 bases and the J gene lost 4 bases, with 17 bases spanning the gap. There are 15 residues in the CDR3.

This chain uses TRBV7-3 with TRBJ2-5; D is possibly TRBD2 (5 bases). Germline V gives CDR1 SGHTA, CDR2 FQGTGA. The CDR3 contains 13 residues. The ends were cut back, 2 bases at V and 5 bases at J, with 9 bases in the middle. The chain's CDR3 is CASSLRRGETQYF. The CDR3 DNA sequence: TGTGCCAGCAGCTTACGTCGGGGTGAGACCCAGTACTTC.

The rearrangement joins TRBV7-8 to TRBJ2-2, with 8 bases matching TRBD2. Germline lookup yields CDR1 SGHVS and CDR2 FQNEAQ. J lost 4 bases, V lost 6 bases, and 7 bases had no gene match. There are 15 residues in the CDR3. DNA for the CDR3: TGTGCCAGCAGAATCGGGAGGGCCTCCACCGGGGAGCTGTTTTTT. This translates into CASRIGRASTGELFF.

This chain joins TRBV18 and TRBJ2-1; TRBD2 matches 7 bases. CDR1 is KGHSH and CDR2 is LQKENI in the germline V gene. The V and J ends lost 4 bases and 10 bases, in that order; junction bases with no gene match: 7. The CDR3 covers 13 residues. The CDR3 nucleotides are TGTGCCAGCTCACAGACTAGCACAAGAGAGCAGTTCTTC. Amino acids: CASSQTSTREQFF.

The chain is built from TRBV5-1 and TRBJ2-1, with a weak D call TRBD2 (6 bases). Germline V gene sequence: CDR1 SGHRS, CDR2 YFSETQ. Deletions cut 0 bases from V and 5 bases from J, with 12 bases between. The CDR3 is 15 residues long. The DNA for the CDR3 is TGCGCCAGCAGCTTGGGTACTAGCCTTAACAATGAGCAGTTCTTC. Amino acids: CASSLGTSLNNEQFF.

CDR3 bases: TGTGCCAGCAGCTCGAACCGCCCCGACAGATCCACCATATATTTT. As protein: CASSSNRPDRSTIYF. The gene calls are TRBV7-3 and TRBJ1-3; maybe TRBD1 (5 bases). Trimming removed 4 bases at V and 9 bases at J, with 19 bases between. CDR1 is SGHTA and CDR2 is FQGTGA in the germline V gene. CDR3 length equals 15 residues.

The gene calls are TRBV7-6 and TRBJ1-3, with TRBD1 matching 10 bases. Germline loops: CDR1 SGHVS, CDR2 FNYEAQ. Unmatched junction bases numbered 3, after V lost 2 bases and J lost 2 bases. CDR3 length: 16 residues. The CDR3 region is CASSLRQGAPGNTIYF. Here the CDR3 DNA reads TGTGCCAGCAGCTTACGACAGGGGGCCCCTGGAAACACCATATATTTT.

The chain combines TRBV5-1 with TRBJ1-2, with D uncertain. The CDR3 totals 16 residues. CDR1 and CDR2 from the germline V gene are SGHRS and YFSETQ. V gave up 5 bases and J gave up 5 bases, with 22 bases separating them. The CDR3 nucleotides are TGCGCCAGCAGTCCCTTTATGCAGGCTGATCAATATGGCTACACCTTC. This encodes CASSPFMQADQYGYTF.

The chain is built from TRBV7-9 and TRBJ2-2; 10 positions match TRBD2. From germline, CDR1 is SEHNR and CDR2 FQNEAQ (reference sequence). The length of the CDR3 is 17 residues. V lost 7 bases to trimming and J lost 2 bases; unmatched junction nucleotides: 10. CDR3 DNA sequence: TGTGCCAGCACCAACCCCTCACTAGCGGGAAACACCGGGGAGCTGTTTTTT. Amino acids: CASTNPSLAGNTGELFF.

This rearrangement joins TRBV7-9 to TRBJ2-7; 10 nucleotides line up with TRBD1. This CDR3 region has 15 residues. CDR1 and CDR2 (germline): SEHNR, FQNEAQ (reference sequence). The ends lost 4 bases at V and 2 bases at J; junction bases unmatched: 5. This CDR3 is CASSSTGTGAYEQYF. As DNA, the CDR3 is TGTGCCAGCAGCTCTACCGGGACAGGGGCCTACGAGCAGTACTTC.

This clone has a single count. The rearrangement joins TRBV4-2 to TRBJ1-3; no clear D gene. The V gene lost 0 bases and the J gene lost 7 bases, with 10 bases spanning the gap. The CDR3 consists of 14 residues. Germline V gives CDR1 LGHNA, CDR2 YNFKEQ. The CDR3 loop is CASSQDRLRNTIYF. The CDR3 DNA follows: TGTGCCAGCAGCCAAGACAGGTTAAGGAACACCATATATTTT.

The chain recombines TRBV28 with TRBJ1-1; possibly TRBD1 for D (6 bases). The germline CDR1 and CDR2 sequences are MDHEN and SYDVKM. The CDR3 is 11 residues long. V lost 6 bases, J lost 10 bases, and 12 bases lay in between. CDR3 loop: CASSTRGGAFF. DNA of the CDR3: TGTGCCAGCAGCACACGAGGGGGAGCTTTCTTT.